The 17 T cell receptor beta chains presented below share a single source sample, sequenced in a study of CD8 T cells in ankylosing spondylitis. MiXCR, applied by TCRdb to the 5' RACE reads, yields one record per CDR3 protein. The sample holds around 330,000 distinct CDR3 sequences, around 10% seen once. The sequenced material came from blood, either unsorted or a sorted T cell fraction (not recorded which). These receptors originate from a female donor with ankylosing spondylitis or in good health (not recorded which).

This clonotype turned up a few times. Since a much larger clone is just one base distant, this may be a read error. The J gene is TRBJ1-2, the V gene TRBV20-1, with D perhaps matching TRBD1 (5 bases). This CDR3 comprises 17 residues. CDR1 and CDR2 (germline): DFQATT, SNEGSKA (reference sequence). The chain's CDR3 is CCARDPYLGELNYGYTF. The CDR3 DNA is TGCTGTGCTAGAGATCCCTACTTGGGGGAGCTTAACTATGGCTACACCTTC.

This clonotype was picked up many times. V and J are TRBV29-1 and TRBJ2-7; 11 bases line up with TRBD2. V gave up 6 bases and J gave up 4 bases; unmatched junction bases: 5. This CDR3 comprises 13 residues. The V gene's germline CDR1 is SQVTM and CDR2 ANQGSEA. The CDR3 DNA is TGCAGCGTGTTGGCTAGCGGGGGGTACGAGCAGTACTTC. Protein product: CSVLASGGYEQYF.

With regard to this clonotype: A read error may be the cause here, since a much bigger clone is one base away. The chain recombines TRBV10-2 with TRBJ1-5, with a possible D match to TRBD1 (6 bases). This CDR3 has 14 residues. Germline CDR1 is WSHSY and CDR2 is SAAADI. CDR3 sequence reads: CACSESRGLEPQHF. The DNA for the CDR3 is TGCGCCTGCAGTGAGTCTAGGGGGTTAGAGCCCCAGCATTTT.

On this clonotype: A much larger clone lies a single base off, so this may be a read error. The conserved phenylalanine or tryptophan is not found at the CDR3 terminus, so this likely reflects a read error. The chain couples TRBV20-1 to TRBJ2-2, with D hard to call. V lost 4 bases and J 2 bases, leaving 8 bases between the germline ends. Per the germline V gene, CDR1 is DFQATT and CDR2 is SNEGSKA (reference sequence). The CDR3 spans 13 residues. The CDR3 loop is CSAIPTNTGELFS. The CDR3 DNA follows: TGCAGTGCTATACCCACAAACACCGGGGAGCTGTTTTCT.

The chain links TRBV20-1 to TRBJ2-7, with 12 nucleotides matching TRBD2. This CDR3 has 14 amino acids. Trimming removed 4 bases from V and 2 bases from J; junction bases left unmatched: 3. In germline, CDR1 is DFQATT, CDR2 SNEGSKA (reference sequence). DNA for the CDR3: TGCAGTGCTACTAGCGGGAGGGATACCTACGAGCAGTACTTC. This codes for CSATSGRDTYEQYF.

This clonotype was seen at least ten times. V usage is TRBV7-2 and J usage is TRBJ2-3; the D is unclear. From germline, CDR1 is SGHTA and CDR2 FQGNSA. This CDR3 spans 15 amino acids. Trimming removed 4 bases at V and 0 bases at J, with 11 bases between. The CDR3 nucleotides read TGTGCCAGCAGCTCCCCCGGCCCGAGCACAGATACGCAGTATTTT. Translation: CASSSPGPSTDTQYF.

This clonotype was detected ten times or more. The gene calls are TRBV7-6 and TRBJ2-1, with no clear D. The CDR3 length is 18 residues. The V gene's germline CDR1 is SGHVS and CDR2 FNYEAQ. Trimming took off 1 base at V and 5 bases at J, with 21 bases between the two ends. CDR3 sequence reads: CASSLVPISPIANNEQFF. In DNA, the CDR3 is TGTGCCAGCAGCTTAGTTCCAATCTCACCAATTGCAAACAATGAGCAGTTCTTC.

The J gene is TRBJ1-4, the V gene TRBV11-2, with 7 bases lining up with TRBD1. Trimming took 5 bases from V and 3 from J; bases not matched to a gene: 12. The germline CDR1 and CDR2 sequences are SGHAT and FQNNGV. The CDR3 contains 17 residues. The CDR3 DNA reads TGTGCCAGCAGCACCCTTACAGGGGCGAGATCTAATGAAAAACTGTTTTTT. Protein product: CASSTLTGARSNEKLFF. Based on the CDR3 plus reference TRBV11-2 and TRBJ1-4, the full variable domain is EAGVAQSPRYKIIEKRQSVAFWCNPISGHATLYWYQQILGQGPKLLIQFQNNGVVDDSQLPKDRFSAERLKGVDSTLKIQPAKLEDSAVYLCASSTLTGARSNEKLFFGSGTQLSVL.

The CDR3 DNA is TGTGCCAGCAGTCCACTCGGACAGCAGCAGTTCTTC. It yields the protein CASSPLGQQQFF. The rearrangement joins TRBV2 to TRBJ2-1; possible D gene TRBD1, 6 bases. The germline V gene has CDR1 SNHLY and CDR2 FYNNEI. Trimming took 5 bases from V and 11 from J, leaving 13 bases between them. The CDR3 covers 12 residues.

This clonotype appeared many times. CDR3 DNA: TGTGCCAGCAGCGCCGTAGGGACCGGGGAGCTGTTTTTT. It is translated as CASSAVGTGELFF. V is TRBV7-2 and J is TRBJ2-2; D is undetermined. The CDR3 runs to 13 residues. CDR1 SGHTA and CDR2 FQGNSA come from the germline V gene. V lost 5 bases, J lost 5 bases, and 9 bases lay in between. The whole variable domain, filled in from reference TRBV7-2 and TRBJ2-2, reads GAGVSQSPSNKVTEKGKDVELRCDPISGHTALYWYRQSLGQGLEFLIYFQGNSAPDKSGLPSDRFSAERTGGSVSTLTIQRTQQEDSAVYLCASSAVGTGELFFGEGSRLTVL.

This clonotype showed up many times. The CDR3 loop is CASSFFELLESSGANVLTF. CDR3 sequence (DNA): TGTGCCAGCAGCTTTTTTGAACTTCTCGAGAGCTCTGGGGCCAACGTCCTGACTTTC. The chain is built from TRBV7-8 and TRBJ2-6, with unresolved D. CDR3 length: 19 amino acids. CDR1 SGHVS and CDR2 FQNEAQ come from the germline V gene. Trimming shortened V by 3 bases and J by 0 bases, and 18 bases separated the two germline ends.

This sequence joins TRBV5-1 and TRBJ2-1, with 8 bases matching TRBD1. V was clipped by 4 bases and J by 5 bases; unmatched bases: 5. Germline V lookup: CDR1 SGHRS, CDR2 YFSETQ. The CDR3 loop spans 14 amino acids. The CDR3 bases are TGCGCCAGCAGCCAGGGACAGGCCCACAATGAGCAGTTCTTC. It is translated as CASSQGQAHNEQFF.

In this sample, this clonotype turned up a few times. This sequence joins TRBV6-1 and TRBJ1-6; no clear D gene. The CDR3 is made up of 15 amino acids. Germline V gene data show CDR1 as MNHNS and CDR2 as SASEGT. Trimming stripped 8 bases from V and 9 bases from J, with 20 bases between. DNA of the CDR3: TGTGCCAGCCAAGCCGTCTCTAGAGGGATTTCACCCCTCCACTTT. Amino acids: CASQAVSRGISPLHF.

This clonotype was seen a few times. The chain couples TRBV7-2 to TRBJ1-2; D is perhaps TRBD1 (5 bases). V was trimmed by 0 bases and J by 8 bases, leaving 13 bases between them. This CDR3 comprises 14 residues. CDR1 SGHTA and CDR2 FQGNSA come from the germline V gene. CDR3 DNA: TGTGCCAGCAGCTTAGCCGTCCAGGGATACGGCTACACCTTC. This translates into CASSLAVQGYGYTF.

This clonotype was recorded a few times. The chain links TRBV28 to TRBJ2-2, with no clear D. Trimming cost V 0 bases and J 4 bases, with 3 bases left between them. Germline V CDR1 and CDR2: MDHEN, SYDVKM. The CDR3 is 13 amino acids. CDR3 DNA sequence: TGTGCCAGCAGTTTATGGCTCACCGGGGAGCTGTTTTTT. Its protein is CASSLWLTGELFF. The full variable domain, in which reference TRBV28 and TRBJ2-2 provide the parts outside the CDR3, is DVKVTQSSRYLVKRTGEKVFLECVQDMDHENMFWYRQDPGLGLRLIYFSYDVKMKEKGDIPEGYSVSREKKERFSLILESASTNQTSMYLCASSLWLTGELFFGEGSRLTVL.

This clonotype was picked up many times. This chain joins TRBV4-3 and TRBJ2-1; TRBD2 might be the D (5 bases). Germline-derived CDR1 and CDR2 are LGHNA and YSLEER. The CDR3 has 18 amino acids. V was trimmed by 0 bases and J by 4 bases, leaving 19 bases between them. The CDR3 is CASSQEEGLTPSYNEQFF. The CDR3 nucleotides read TGCGCCAGCAGCCAAGAGGAAGGACTCACCCCCTCATACAATGAGCAGTTCTTC.

The table lists this clonotype with many counts. The rearrangement joins TRBV7-2 to TRBJ1-1; no clear D gene. Trimming cost V 2 bases and J 5 bases, with 9 bases left between them. This CDR3 comprises 13 residues. Germline V gives CDR1 SGHTA, CDR2 FQGNSA. CDR3 DNA: TGTGCCAGCAGCTTACTCGGGAGGACTGAAGCTTTCTTT. This gives the protein CASSLLGRTEAFF. The entire variable domain, with the rest obtained from reference TRBV7-2 and TRBJ1-1, is as follows: GAGVSQSPSNKVTEKGKDVELRCDPISGHTALYWYRQSLGQGLEFLIYFQGNSAPDKSGLPSDRFSAERTGGSVSTLTIQRTQQEDSAVYLCASSLLGRTEAFFGQGTRLTVV.